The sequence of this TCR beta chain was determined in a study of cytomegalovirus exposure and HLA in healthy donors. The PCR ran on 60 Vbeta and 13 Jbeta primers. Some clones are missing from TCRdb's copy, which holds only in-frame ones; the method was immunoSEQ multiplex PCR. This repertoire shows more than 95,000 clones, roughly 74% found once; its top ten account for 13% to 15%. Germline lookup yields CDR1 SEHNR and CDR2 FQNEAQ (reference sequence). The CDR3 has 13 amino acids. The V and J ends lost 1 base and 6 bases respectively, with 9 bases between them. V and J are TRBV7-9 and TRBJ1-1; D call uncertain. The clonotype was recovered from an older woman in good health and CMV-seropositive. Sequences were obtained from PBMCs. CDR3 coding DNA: TGTGCCAGCAGCTTAGAGGGAGTCGCTGAAGCTTTCTTT. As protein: CASSLEGVAEAFF.